This is a list of T cell receptor beta chains from one sample in a study of spatial heterogeneity in lung cancer. Using its own MiXCR run on the 5' RACE reads, TCRdb lists one record per CDR3 protein. The table has about 120,000 distinct CDR3 sequences, 10% to 15% seen once; the top ten hold roughly 15%. The sequenced sample was PBMCs, obtained at follow-up. The receptors here all came from a male donor with early-stage non-small cell lung cancer. Both conserved end residues are part of each CDR3. A D gene is named only where the DNA matches it firmly. Only some rows state a clone size, as once, few, many or a class for expanded clones.

abundance	d_gene	v_gene	j_gene	CDR3nt	CDR3aa
many	TRBD1	TRBV5-4	TRBJ1-6	TGTGCCAGCACTATGGGACAGGGTTATTCACCCCTCCACTTT	CASTMGQGYSPLHF
-	TRBD1	TRBV29-1	TRBJ2-3	TGCAGCGTTGATCGGGACAGACGTATAGATACGCAGTATTTT	CSVDRDRRIDTQYF
few	-	TRBV6-2/TRBV6-3	TRBJ1-5	TGTGCCAGCAGCTCGCCAGCATCCTCGAATAATCAGCCCCAGCATTTT	CASSSPASSNNQPQHF
few	-	TRBV27	TRBJ2-7	TGTGCCAGCAGTACTTGGGCCAAAGCCCACTACGAGCAGTACTTC	CASSTWAKAHYEQYF
few	-	TRBV20-1	TRBJ1-5	TGCAGTGCAAGACAGGCCGGTAGCAATCAGCCCCAGCATTTT	CSARQAGSNQPQHF
-	TRBD1	TRBV4-1	TRBJ2-7	TGCGCCAGCAGCGCCGGGACAGGGGGTGTCGAGCAGTACTTC	CASSAGTGGVEQYF
-	-	TRBV7-2	TRBJ2-1	TGTGCCAGCAGCTTAGCACTCCATGAGCAGTTCTTC	CASSLALHEQFF
-	-	TRBV7-2	TRBJ1-1	TGTGCCAGCAGCCCCCAACCCTACAGGAACACTGAAGCTTTCTTT	CASSPQPYRNTEAFF
-	-	TRBV7-3	TRBJ1-6	TGTGCCAGCAGCTTAAACGGCAGGAGGAGCTCCTATAATTCACCCCTCCACTTT	CASSLNGRRSSYNSPLHF
many	TRBD2	TRBV28	TRBJ2-2	TGTGCCAGCAGTTTTGCGGGGGGCGAATCCGGGGAGCTGTTTTTT	CASSFAGGESGELFF
many	-	TRBV6-2/TRBV6-3	TRBJ2-7	TGTGCCACCTCCTGGTCCCGCTGGGGCGAGCAGTACTTC	CATSWSRWGEQYF
-	-	TRBV13	TRBJ2-5	TGTGCCAGCAGCTTGTACCCCCTGGTAGAGACCCAGTACTTC	CASSLYPLVETQYF
many	TRBD2	TRBV7-9	TRBJ2-1	TGTGCCAGCACTAGCGGGGAGTACAATGAGCAGTTCTTC	CASTSGEYNEQFF
-	-	TRBV2	TRBJ2-7	TGTGCCAGCAGTGAAAGGGGGGCAACGAGGTCCTACGAGCAGTACTTC	CASSERGATRSYEQYF
many	-	TRBV15	TRBJ2-5	TGTGCCACCAGCAGAGGAGGCCGTGAAGAGACCCAGTACTTC	CATSRGGREETQYF
many	-	TRBV5-1	TRBJ1-1	TGCGCCAGCAGCTTGGGACCGCAGAACACTGAAGCTTTCTTT	CASSLGPQNTEAFF
-	-	TRBV2	TRBJ2-5	TGTGCCAGCAGTGAAAGACTAGGCTTAGGAGAGACCCAGTACTTC	CASSERLGLGETQYF